This T cell receptor (beta chain) was sequenced in a study of blood T cells in healthy people across ages. Study results and limitations: Naive CD4+ cells and diversity were both higher in long-lived donors than in aged donors.

Note on this clonotype: Its target is not known.

V lost 8 bases and J 7 bases, leaving 16 bases between the germline ends. This CDR3 spans 14 amino acids. The V gene's germline CDR1 is SGHRS and CDR2 YFSETQ. Combining a sample-barcoded 5' primer with a J-beta primer mix, a second PCR ran for roughly 6 to 11 cycles. Individual samples furnished no less than 3 million CDR3-containing paired-end reads apiece. Via MiXCR, TCRdb re-called the 5' RACE reads, giving one row per CDR3 protein. The data contain about 1.8 million distinct CDR3 sequences, roughly 50% of them seen just once; the ten biggest clones take up approximately 2.1%. J is TRBJ1-6 and V is TRBV5-1; D is undetermined. The origin of this receptor is a woman between 40 and 55 years old in good health. Sequenced: blood. The CDR3 loop is CASTKNLGNSPLHF. The CDR3 bases are TGCGCCAGTACGAAGAACCTAGGGAATTCACCCCTCCACTTT.